This T cell receptor (beta chain) was observed in a study of shared clonotypes between healthy human individuals. Notes on the study in general: Shared clonotypes: 4.5% to 6.5% naive CD4, 3.5% to 4% naive CD8, around 2.4% memory CD4, approximately 0.37% memory CD8.

Trimming shortened V by 2 bases and J by 2 bases, and 15 bases separated the two germline ends. The CDR3 has 16 amino acids. Germline V gene lookup returns CDR1 SGHRS and CDR2 YFSETQ. CD4+ cells yielded CD45RA+ naive and CD45RA-negative memory subsets. Using immunoSEQ multiplex PCR, the repertoire was profiled, and TCRdb retains in-frame clones only, with some absent. This table has about 1 million clones, 75% appearing once. Worth noting for this clone: What it binds is unknown.

V usage is TRBV5-1 and J usage is TRBJ2-3; a possible D gene is TRBD1 (5 bases). The clonotype was recovered from a man aged 18 to 35 in good health. Sequences were obtained from memory CD4+ T cells sorted from blood. The subset is: CD45RA-negative fraction. CDR3 sequence reads: CASSFPQGTNTDTQYF. DNA of the CDR3: TGCGCCAGCAGCTTCCCCCAGGGAACGAACACAGATACGCAGTATTTT.